The 20 T cell receptor beta chains below were found in one sample sequenced in a study of cytomegalovirus exposure and HLA in healthy donors. The protocol was immunoSEQ multiplex PCR, while the TCRdb copy is restricted to in-frame clones and leaves out a portion. The sample includes about 240,000 clones, around 88% of them seen just once. The sequencing input was PBMCs. Receptors originate from a woman under 40 in good health and CMV-seropositive.

The chain carries TRBV7-9 and TRBJ2-5; 7 positions match TRBD1. The germline gives CDR1 SEHNR, CDR2 FQNEAQ (reference sequence). V lost 4 bases and J lost 2; bases outside the gene matches: 10. The CDR3 length is 16 residues. The CDR3 loop reads CASSSTDRVGQETQYF. The DNA of the CDR3 is TGTGCCAGCAGCTCTACCGACAGGGTAGGACAAGAGACCCAGTACTTC.

The V gene is TRBV2, the J gene TRBJ1-4; 10 bases line up with TRBD1. The CDR3 loop spans 17 amino acids. Germline V gives CDR1 SNHLY, CDR2 FYNNEI. With V trimmed by 4 bases and J by 5 bases, 10 bases remained unmatched. The CDR3 nucleotides read TGTGCCAGCAGTGTGGGATACGGGACAGGGGTAAATGAAAAACTGTTTTTT. The encoded protein is CASSVGYGTGVNEKLFF.

V gene TRBV27 combines with J gene TRBJ1-1, with D possibly being TRBD1 (5 bases). CDR1 is MNHEY and CDR2 is SMNVEV in the germline V gene (reference sequence). The V gene lost 0 bases and the J gene lost 3 bases, with 5 bases spanning the gap. The CDR3 contains 13 residues. CDR3: CASSLSTDTEAFF. DNA of the CDR3: TGTGCCAGCAGTTTATCGACAGACACTGAAGCTTTCTTT.

This chain uses TRBV6-1 with TRBJ2-2; D unclear. Germline values: CDR1 MNHNS, CDR2 SASEGT. The CDR3 has 15 residues. V lost 7 bases and J lost 7, with 19 bases in between. The CDR3 is CASISPRLNNGELFF. The DNA for the CDR3 is TGTGCCAGCATCTCCCCCAGGCTAAATAACGGGGAGCTGTTTTTT.

About this clone itself: The sample contains more than one DNA sequence encoding this CDR3. The genes are TRBV7-6 and TRBJ1-1; TRBD1 is a possible D gene (5 bases). Germline CDR1 and CDR2: SGHVS and FNYEAQ. This CDR3 region has 15 residues. Deletions cut 1 base from V and 0 bases from J, with 9 bases between. CDR3 sequence: CASSLGQGMNTEAFF. CDR3 DNA sequence: TGTGCCAGCAGCTTAGGCCAGGGTATGAACACTGAAGCTTTCTTT.

The chain links TRBV23-1 to TRBJ1-4, with 9 bases aligning to TRBD1. TRBV23-1 is recorded as an ORF, its role being uncertain. CDR3 length: 14 residues. Trimming cost V 7 bases and J 7 bases; bases outside gene matches: 7. The CDR3 reads CASKGTGRAEKLFF. The CDR3 DNA reads TGCGCCAGCAAAGGGACAGGGAGGGCTGAAAAACTGTTTTTT.

This clone appeared a single time. The gene calls are TRBV25-1 and TRBJ2-7, with D possibly matching TRBD2 (7 bases). Trimming took 3 bases from V and 2 from J, leaving 11 bases between them. The germline CDR1 and CDR2 sequences are MGHDK and SYGVNS. The CDR3 extends over 14 amino acids. CDR3 amino acids: CASSESGGPYEQYF. CDR3 nucleotide sequence: TGTGCCAGCAGTGAGTCGGGGGGCCCCTACGAGCAGTACTTC.

In this sample, this clone turned up a few times. The chain combines TRBV28 with TRBJ1-2, with D maybe TRBD1 (6 bases). CDR3 size: 14 residues. The V and J ends lost 5 bases and 0 bases respectively, with 10 bases between them. Germline CDR1 and CDR2: MDHEN and SYDVKM. The CDR3 coding sequence is TGTGCCAGCAGTACACAGGGCGCTAACTATGGCTACACCTTC. Protein sequence: CASSTQGANYGYTF.

The chain carries TRBV25-1 and TRBJ2-1; a weak D match, TRBD1 (6 bases). V dropped 3 bases and J dropped 12 bases, with 15 bases sitting between them. The CDR3 is 13 residues long. Germline CDR1 is MGHDK and CDR2 is SYGVNS. The CDR3 protein is CASSDVGAGGQFF. CDR3 DNA sequence: TGTGCCAGCAGTGACGTGGGGGCCGGAGGGCAGTTCTTC.

The chain links TRBV29-1 to TRBJ2-2; a weak D match, TRBD2 (7 bases). The germline gives CDR1 SQVTM, CDR2 ANQGSEA. Trimming pared 6 bases from V and 3 bases from J, leaving 17 bases between. CDR3 length equals 15 residues. DNA for the CDR3: TGCAGCGTCGAGGGGGGGGGCGAGGACACCGGGGAGCTGTTTTTT. This translates into CSVEGGGEDTGELFF.

The CDR3: CASSPRQYSSYEQYF. CDR3 nucleotides: TGTGCCAGCAGTCCACGACAATACAGCTCCTACGAGCAGTACTTC. The V gene is TRBV27, the J gene TRBJ2-7; no reliable D call. This CDR3 is 15 amino acids long. Trimming left V 5 bases short and J 0 bases short, with 14 bases between. CDR1 and CDR2 from the germline V gene are MNHEY and SMNVEV (reference sequence).

The chain joins TRBV4-1 to TRBJ1-2; TRBD1 is a possible D gene (5 bases). With 1 base removed from V and 8 bases from J, the gap between germline ends came to 11 bases. This CDR3 comprises 13 residues. Germline V gene sequence: CDR1 MGHRA, CDR2 YSYEKL. As DNA, the CDR3 is TGCGCCAGCAGCCAAGGGACATTGTTCGGCTACACCTTC. Its protein is CASSQGTLFGYTF.

The chain links TRBV7-9 to TRBJ2-2; TRBD2 matches 7 bases. The CDR3 spans 16 residues. From germline, CDR1 is SEHNR and CDR2 FQNEAQ (reference sequence). V lost 5 bases to trimming and J lost 3 bases; unmatched junction nucleotides: 9. CDR3: CASSHGLELYTGELFF. The CDR3 region has the DNA TGTGCCAGCAGCCACGGACTAGAACTATACACCGGGGAGCTGTTTTTT.

The chain combines TRBV28 with TRBJ1-5; 10 bases line up with TRBD1. The J segment lost 6 bases and the V segment lost 5 bases, leaving 4 bases of the junction unmatched. The CDR3 consists of 14 residues. Looked up from germline, CDR1 is MDHEN and CDR2 is SYDVKM. The CDR3 coding sequence is TGTGCCAGCAGTCCTGACAGGGGGCGTCAGCCCCAGCATTTT. Protein product: CASSPDRGRQPQHF.

This chain joins TRBV6-5 and TRBJ1-2; the match to TRBD1 covers 12 bases. Germline CDR1 reads MNHEY; CDR2 reads SVGAGI. The CDR3 spans 16 residues. V lost 2 bases, J lost 6 bases, and 7 bases stayed unmatched. The CDR3 DNA is TGTGCCAGCAGTTACAGCGGAGGGACAGGGGGCCATGGCTACACCTTC. This encodes CASSYSGGTGGHGYTF.

The chain joins TRBV5-1 to TRBJ2-3; 8 bases match TRBD2. The CDR3 is made up of 15 amino acids. The J segment lost 2 bases and the V segment lost 3 bases, leaving 5 bases of the junction unmatched. Germline V gives CDR1 SGHRS, CDR2 YFSETQ. The CDR3: CASSSRLATTDTQYF. CDR3 DNA sequence: TGCGCCAGCAGCTCTAGACTAGCGACCACAGATACGCAGTATTTT.

The genes are TRBV29-1 and TRBJ2-1, with TRBD1 matching 8 bases. Germline trimming cut 5 bases from V and 0 bases from J; bases unmatched to any gene: 3. This CDR3 contains 14 residues. Germline loops: CDR1 SQVTM, CDR2 ANQGSEA. The CDR3 DNA reads as TGCAGCGTTCGACAGGGGAACTCCTACAATGAGCAGTTCTTC. Translating it yields CSVRQGNSYNEQFF.

This chain connects TRBV5-1 to TRBJ2-3, with a tentative D call TRBD1 (7 bases). V lost 2 bases and J lost 1, with 14 bases in between. There are 16 residues in the CDR3. Germline V CDR1 and CDR2: SGHRS, YFSETQ. CDR3 amino acids: CASSLGGTAGTDTQYF. The DNA of the CDR3 is TGCGCCAGCAGCTTAGGAGGGACAGCCGGCACAGATACGCAGTATTTT. The full variable domain, with the rest looked up from reference TRBV5-1 and TRBJ2-3, is KAGVTQTPRYLIKTRGQQVTLSCSPISGHRSVSWYQQTPGQGLQFLFEYFSETQRNKGNFPGRFSGRQFSNSRSEMNVSTLELGDSALYLCASSLGGTAGTDTQYFGPGTRLTVL.

V and J are TRBV5-1 and TRBJ1-2, with 10 bases aligning to TRBD1. The CDR3 is 14 residues long. Looked up from germline, CDR1 is SGHRS and CDR2 is YFSETQ. V shed 6 bases and J 5 bases; nucleotides not matched to a gene: 7. The CDR3 protein is CASTPDRGRYGYTF. As DNA, the CDR3 is TGCGCCAGCACTCCCGACAGGGGGCGTTATGGCTACACCTTC.

The chain recombines TRBV6-1 with TRBJ1-1; TRBD1 is a possible D gene (5 bases). V lost 0 bases, J lost 0 bases, and 11 bases lay in between. The V gene's germline CDR1 is MNHNS and CDR2 SASEGT. The CDR3 covers 16 residues. CDR3 DNA sequence: TGTGCCAGCAGTGAAGCGGCGCGGGGGATGAACACTGAAGCTTTCTTT. Translating it yields CASSEAARGMNTEAFF.